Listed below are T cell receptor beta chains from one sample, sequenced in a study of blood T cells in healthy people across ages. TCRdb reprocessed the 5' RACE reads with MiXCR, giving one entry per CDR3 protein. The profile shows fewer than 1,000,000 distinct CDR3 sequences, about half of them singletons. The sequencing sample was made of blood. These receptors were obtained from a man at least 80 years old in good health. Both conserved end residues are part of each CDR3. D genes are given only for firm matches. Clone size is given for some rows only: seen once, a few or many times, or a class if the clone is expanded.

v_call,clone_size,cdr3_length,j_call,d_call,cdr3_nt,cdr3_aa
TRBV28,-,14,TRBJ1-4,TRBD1,TGTGCCAGCACCAGGGGGGGAGGTCCGGAGAAACTGTTTTTT,CASTRGGGPEKLFF
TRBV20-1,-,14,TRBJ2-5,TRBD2,TGCAGTGCTGGCACGGCGGGAGGGAGCGAGACCCAGTACTTC,CSAGTAGGSETQYF
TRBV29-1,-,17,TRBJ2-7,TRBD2,TGCAGCGTTGATGGACTAGCGGGAGAAGGAATAATCGATGAGCAGTACTTC,CSVDGLAGEGIIDEQYF
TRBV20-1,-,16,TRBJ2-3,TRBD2,TGCAGTGTCATAGGGCAAGTAGCGGGAGAGACAGATACGCAGTATTTT,CSVIGQVAGETDTQYF
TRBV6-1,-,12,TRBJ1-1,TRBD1,TGTGCCAGCAACGGACAGGGGAGTGAAGCTTTCTTT,CASNGQGSEAFF
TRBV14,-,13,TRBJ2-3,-,TGTGCCAGCAGCCAAGCCCCAGGTGCTACGCAGTATTTT,CASSQAPGATQYF
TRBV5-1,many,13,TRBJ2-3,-,TGCGCCAGCAGTGTGGGTAGGGCAGATACGCAGTATTTT,CASSVGRADTQYF
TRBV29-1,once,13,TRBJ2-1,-,TGCAGCGTTGCAAAGAGCTCCTACAATGAGCAGTTCTTC,CSVAKSSYNEQFF
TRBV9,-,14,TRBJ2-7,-,TGTGCCAGCAGCTTCCGGGACTCGAACTACGAGCAGTACTTC,CASSFRDSNYEQYF
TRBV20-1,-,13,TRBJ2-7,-,TGCAGTGCTAGAGCCAGGCCCCTCGGCGAGCAGTACTTC,CSARARPLGEQYF
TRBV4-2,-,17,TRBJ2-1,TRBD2,TGTGCCAGCAGCCAAGACCTCTATGCGGGAGGGAGGAATGAGCGGTTCTTC,CASSQDLYAGGRNERFF
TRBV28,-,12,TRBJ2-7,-,TGTGCCAGCAAAGGGTTTCTGGGCGAGCAGTACTTC,CASKGFLGEQYF
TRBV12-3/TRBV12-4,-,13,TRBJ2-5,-,TGTGCCAGCAGTTTTACCAGGGGAGAGACCCAGTACTTC,CASSFTRGETQYF
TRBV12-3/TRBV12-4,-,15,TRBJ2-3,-,TGTGCCAGCAGGGACCCCTGGCGCGGCACAGATACGCAGTATTTT,CASRDPWRGTDTQYF
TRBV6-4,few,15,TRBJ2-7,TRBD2,TGTGCCAGCAGTCCTCTAGCGGGAGTTCCCTACGAGCAGTACTTC,CASSPLAGVPYEQYF
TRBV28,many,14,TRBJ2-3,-,TGTGCCAGCAGGCCCCCGCGCTTCACAGATACGCAGTATTTT,CASRPPRFTDTQYF
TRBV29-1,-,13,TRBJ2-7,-,TGCAGCGTGCTTCCCGAATCCACCTACGAGCAGTACTTC,CSVLPESTYEQYF
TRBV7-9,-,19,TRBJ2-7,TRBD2,TGTGCCAGCAGTTCATCTAGCGGGAGCGGGGCCCATAGCTCCTACGAGCAGTACTTC,CASSSSSGSGAHSSYEQYF
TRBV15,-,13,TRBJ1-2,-,TGTGCCACCAGCAGCGGACGTGACTATGGCCACACCTTC,CATSSGRDYGHTF
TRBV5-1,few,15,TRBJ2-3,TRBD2,TGCGCCAGCACCATAGCGGGAGGGGAGACAGATACGCAGTATTTT,CASTIAGGETDTQYF
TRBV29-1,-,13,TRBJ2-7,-,TGCAGCGTCTCCGGGACCGAGAACTACGAGCAGTACTTC,CSVSGTENYEQYF
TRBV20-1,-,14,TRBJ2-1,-,TGCAGTGCTAGAGTTGGCGGTACCTACAATGAGCAGTTCTTC,CSARVGGTYNEQFF
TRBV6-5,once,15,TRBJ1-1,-,TGTGCCAGCAGTTACGATGGGGCGGTGAACACTGAAGCTTTCTTT,CASSYDGAVNTEAFF
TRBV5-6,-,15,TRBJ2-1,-,TGTGCCAGCAGCTTGGGACTGGCGAACCACAATGAGCAGTTCTTC,CASSLGLANHNEQFF
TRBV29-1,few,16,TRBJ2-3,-,TGCAGCGTCGGTGCCCTGTCGGGAGTAGGAACAGATACGCAGTATTTT,CSVGALSGVGTDTQYF
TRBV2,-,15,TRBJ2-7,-,TGTGCCAGCAGTGACCTGGGCGGGGTTGCGAACGAGCAGTACTTC,CASSDLGGVANEQYF
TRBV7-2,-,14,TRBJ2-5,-,TGTGCCAGTACCAACCTGGGGGGAGCAGAGACCCAGTACTTC,CASTNLGGAETQYF
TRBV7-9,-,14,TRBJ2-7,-,TGTGCCAGCAGCACACAGACAGTTTACAATGAGCAGTACTTC,CASSTQTVYNEQYF
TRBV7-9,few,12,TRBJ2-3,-,TGTGCCACCCTACCCCTCACAGATACGCAGTATTTT,CATLPLTDTQYF
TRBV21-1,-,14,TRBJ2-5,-,TGTGCCAGCACACGCGCTGACGAGGAAGAGACCCAGTACTTC,CASTRADEEETQYF
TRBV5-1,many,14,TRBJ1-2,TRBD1,TGCGCCAGCAGCTCGGGGACAGGGGAATATGGCTACACCTTC,CASSSGTGEYGYTF
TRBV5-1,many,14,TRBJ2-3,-,TGCGCCAGCAGCTTAGGGCGCCGCACAGATACGCAGTATTTT,CASSLGRRTDTQYF
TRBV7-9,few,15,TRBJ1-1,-,TGTGCCAGCAGCTTAGTAGGTGAAAAGAACACTGAAGCTTTCTTT,CASSLVGEKNTEAFF
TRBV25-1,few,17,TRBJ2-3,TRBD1,TGTGCCAGCAGTGAATGGGAGACAGGGTACGTGACAGATACGCAGTATTTT,CASSEWETGYVTDTQYF
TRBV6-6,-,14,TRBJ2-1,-,TGTGCCACCCAGGGGGGGACGGGACCGAATGAGCAGTTCTTC,CATQGGTGPNEQFF
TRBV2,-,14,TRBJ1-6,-,TGTGCCAGCAGTGTGTCTGAGGGCGGTTCACCCCTCCACTTT,CASSVSEGGSPLHF
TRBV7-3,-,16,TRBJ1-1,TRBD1,TGTGCCAGCAGCCCGCTACAGGGGGCGTTCGACACTGAAGCTTTCTTT,CASSPLQGAFDTEAFF
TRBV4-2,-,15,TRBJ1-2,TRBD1,TGTGCCAGCAGCCAGGGGCCGGGACAGGGATACGGCTACACCTTC,CASSQGPGQGYGYTF
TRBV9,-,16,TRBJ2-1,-,TGTGCTAGCAGCGTAGCCAGTATGGGCTCCTACAATGAGCAGTTCTTC,CASSVASMGSYNEQFF
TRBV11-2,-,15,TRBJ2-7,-,TGTGCCAGCAGCTTAGATCCCTCAATCTTCGACGAGCAGTACTTC,CASSLDPSIFDEQYF
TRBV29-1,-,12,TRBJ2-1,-,TGCAGCGTTGCCCGCAGGTCTGGGGGGCAGTTCTTC,CSVARRSGGQFF
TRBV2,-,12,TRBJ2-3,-,TGTGCCAGCAGATCCCCGACAGATACGCAGTATTTT,CASRSPTDTQYF
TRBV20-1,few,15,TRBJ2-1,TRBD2,TGCAGTGCTTCTATAAGGACTAGGCCCTCGGATGAGCAGTTCTTC,CSASIRTRPSDEQFF
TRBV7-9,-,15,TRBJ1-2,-,TGTGCCAGCAGCTTAGCGGGTGAGCAGGGCTATGGCTACACCTTC,CASSLAGEQGYGYTF
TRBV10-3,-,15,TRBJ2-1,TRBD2,TGTGCCATCAGTGATGGACTAGCGGGGTACAATGAGCAGTTCTTC,CAISDGLAGYNEQFF
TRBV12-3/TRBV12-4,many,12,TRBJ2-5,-,TGTGCCAGCAGTTTTCCAGGAGAGACCCAGTACTTC,CASSFPGETQYF
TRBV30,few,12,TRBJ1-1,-,TGTGCCTGGATTATAGGAGCAGTTGAAGCTTTCTTT,CAWIIGAVEAFF
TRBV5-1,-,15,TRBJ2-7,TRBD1,TGCGCCAGCAGCATAGGACAGGGTTTCGCCTACGAGCAGTACTTC,CASSIGQGFAYEQYF
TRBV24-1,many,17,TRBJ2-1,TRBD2,TGTGCCACCAGTGATTCCGTCGGACTAGCGGGAGTAGATGAGCAGTTCTTC,CATSDSVGLAGVDEQFF
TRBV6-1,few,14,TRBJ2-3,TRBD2,TGTGCCAGCAGTAGACTAGCGGGATTTGATACGCAGTATTTT,CASSRLAGFDTQYF